This T cell receptor (beta chain) stems from a study of blood T cell repertoires in COVID-19. In the study overall: Sources were T cells, B-cell-depleted T cells, or PBMCs; the material itself was cDNA or gDNA.

This clone is a singleton in its sample. Assay: immunoSEQ multiplex PCR; the TCRdb copy retains only in-frame clones and omits some. The table records around 220,000 clones, 65% to 85% of them present only once. This CDR3 has 12 amino acids. Trimming removed 1 base at V and 6 bases at J, with 8 bases between. The germline V gene encodes CDR1 SGHNT and CDR2 YYREEE (reference sequence). The rearrangement joins TRBV5-4 to TRBJ2-7, with D possibly matching TRBD1 (6 bases). Sequenced input: PBMCs or T cells enriched from blood (not recorded which). The sequence was collected from a woman in her forties with acute COVID-19. The CDR3: CASSLTGLEQYF. CDR3 bases: TGTGCCAGCAGCTTGACAGGGCTCGAGCAGTACTTC.